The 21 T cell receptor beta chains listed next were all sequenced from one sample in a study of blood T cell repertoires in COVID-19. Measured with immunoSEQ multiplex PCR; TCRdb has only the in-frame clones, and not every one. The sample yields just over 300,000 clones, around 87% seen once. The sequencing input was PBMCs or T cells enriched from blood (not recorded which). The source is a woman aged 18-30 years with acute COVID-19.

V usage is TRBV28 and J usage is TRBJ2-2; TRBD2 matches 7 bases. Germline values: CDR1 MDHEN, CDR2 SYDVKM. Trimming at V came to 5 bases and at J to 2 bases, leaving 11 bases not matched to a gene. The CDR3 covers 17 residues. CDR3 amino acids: CASSPPPGLPNTGELFF. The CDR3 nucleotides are TGTGCCAGCAGTCCCCCCCCGGGACTACCTAACACCGGGGAGCTGTTTTTT.

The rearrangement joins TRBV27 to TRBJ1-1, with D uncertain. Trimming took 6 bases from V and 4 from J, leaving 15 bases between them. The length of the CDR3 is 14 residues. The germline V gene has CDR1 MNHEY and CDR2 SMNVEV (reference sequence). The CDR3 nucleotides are TGTGCCAGCAGATGGGCCTCTGACGGCACTGAAGCTTTCTTT. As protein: CASRWASDGTEAFF.

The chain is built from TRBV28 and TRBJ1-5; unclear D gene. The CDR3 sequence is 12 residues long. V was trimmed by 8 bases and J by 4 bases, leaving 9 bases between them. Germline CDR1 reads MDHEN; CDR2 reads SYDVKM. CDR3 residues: CASSEGNQPQHF. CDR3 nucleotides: TGTGCCAGCTCTGAGGGTAATCAGCCCCAGCATTTT.

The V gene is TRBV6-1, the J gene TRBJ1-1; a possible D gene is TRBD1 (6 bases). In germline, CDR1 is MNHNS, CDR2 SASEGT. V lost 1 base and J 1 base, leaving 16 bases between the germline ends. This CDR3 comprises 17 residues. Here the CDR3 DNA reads TGTGCCAGCAGTGAAGGGTCCGAGGGGGAGGGGAACACTGAAGCTTTCTTT. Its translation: CASSEGSEGEGNTEAFF.

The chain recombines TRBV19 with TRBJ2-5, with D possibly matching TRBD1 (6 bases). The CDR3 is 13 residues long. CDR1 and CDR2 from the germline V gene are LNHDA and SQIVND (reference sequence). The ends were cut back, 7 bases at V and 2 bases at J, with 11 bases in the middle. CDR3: CASTSGVQETQYF. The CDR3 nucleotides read TGTGCCAGTACCTCAGGGGTTCAAGAGACCCAGTACTTC.

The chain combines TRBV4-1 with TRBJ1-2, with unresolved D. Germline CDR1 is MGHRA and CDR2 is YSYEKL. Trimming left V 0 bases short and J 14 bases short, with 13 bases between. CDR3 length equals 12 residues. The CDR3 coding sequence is TGCGCCAGCAGCCAAGATCGAACCGTAGAAACCTTC. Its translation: CASSQDRTVETF.

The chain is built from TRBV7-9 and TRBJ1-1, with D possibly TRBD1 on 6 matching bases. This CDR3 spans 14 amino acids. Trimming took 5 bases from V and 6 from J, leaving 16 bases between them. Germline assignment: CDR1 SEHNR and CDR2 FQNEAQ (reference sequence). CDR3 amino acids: CASSPQGPPSEAFF. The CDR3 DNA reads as TGTGCCAGCAGCCCACAGGGCCCTCCCTCTGAAGCTTTCTTT. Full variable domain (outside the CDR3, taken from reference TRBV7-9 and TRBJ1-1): DTGVSQNPRHKITKRGQNVTFRCDPISEHNRLYWYRQTLGQGPEFLTYFQNEAQLEKSRLLSDRFSAERPKGSFSTLEIQRTEQGDSAMYLCASSPQGPPSEAFFGQGTRLTVV.

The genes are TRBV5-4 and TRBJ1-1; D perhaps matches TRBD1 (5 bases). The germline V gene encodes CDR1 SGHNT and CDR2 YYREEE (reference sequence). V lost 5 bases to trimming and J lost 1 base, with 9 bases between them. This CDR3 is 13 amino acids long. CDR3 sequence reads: CASRFTGNTEAFF. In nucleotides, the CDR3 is TGTGCCAGCAGATTTACAGGGAACACTGAAGCTTTCTTT.

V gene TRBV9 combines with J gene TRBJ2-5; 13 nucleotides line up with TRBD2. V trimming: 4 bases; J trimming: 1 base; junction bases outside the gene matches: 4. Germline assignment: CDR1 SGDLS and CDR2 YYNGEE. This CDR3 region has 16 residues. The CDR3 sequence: CASSLGLAGVQETQYF. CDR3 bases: TGTGCCAGCAGCCTTGGACTAGCGGGGGTCCAAGAGACCCAGTACTTC.

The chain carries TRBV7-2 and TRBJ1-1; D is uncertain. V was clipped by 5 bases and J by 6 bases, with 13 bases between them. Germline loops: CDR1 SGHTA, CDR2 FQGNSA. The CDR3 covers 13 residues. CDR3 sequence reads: CASSKGRVPEAFF. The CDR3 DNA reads TGTGCCAGCAGCAAAGGGAGGGTTCCTGAAGCTTTCTTT.

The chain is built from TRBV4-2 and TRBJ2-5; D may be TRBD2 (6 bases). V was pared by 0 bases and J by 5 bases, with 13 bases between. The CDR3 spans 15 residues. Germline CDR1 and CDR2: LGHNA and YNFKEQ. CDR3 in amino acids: CASSQDRAGRETQYF. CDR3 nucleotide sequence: TGTGCCAGCAGCCAAGATAGGGCGGGGAGGGAGACCCAGTACTTC.

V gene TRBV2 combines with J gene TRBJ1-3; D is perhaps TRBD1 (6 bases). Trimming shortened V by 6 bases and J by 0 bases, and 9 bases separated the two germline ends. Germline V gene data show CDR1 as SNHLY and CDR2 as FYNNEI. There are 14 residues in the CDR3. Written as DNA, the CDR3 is TGTGCCAGCAGGCAGGGGAGCTCTGGAAACACCATATATTTT. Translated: CASRQGSSGNTIYF.

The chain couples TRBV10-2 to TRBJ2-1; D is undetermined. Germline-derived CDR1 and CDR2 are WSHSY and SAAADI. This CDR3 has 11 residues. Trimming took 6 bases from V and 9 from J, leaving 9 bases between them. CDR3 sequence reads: CASSASVEQFF. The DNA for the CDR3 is TGCGCCAGCAGCGCTAGTGTTGAGCAGTTCTTC.

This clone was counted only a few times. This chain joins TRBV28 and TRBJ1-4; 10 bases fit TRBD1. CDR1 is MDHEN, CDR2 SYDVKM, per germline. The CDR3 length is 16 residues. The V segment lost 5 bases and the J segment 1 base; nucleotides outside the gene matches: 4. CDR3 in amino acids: CASSMTGGKTNEKLFF. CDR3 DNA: TGTGCCAGCAGTATGACAGGGGGCAAAACTAATGAAAAACTGTTTTTT.

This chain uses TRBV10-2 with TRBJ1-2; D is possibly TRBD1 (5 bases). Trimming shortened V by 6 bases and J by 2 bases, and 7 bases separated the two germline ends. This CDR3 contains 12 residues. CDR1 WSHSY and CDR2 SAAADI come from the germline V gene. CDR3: CASSSGNYGYTF. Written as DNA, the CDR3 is TGCGCCAGCAGCTCAGGGAACTATGGCTACACCTTC.

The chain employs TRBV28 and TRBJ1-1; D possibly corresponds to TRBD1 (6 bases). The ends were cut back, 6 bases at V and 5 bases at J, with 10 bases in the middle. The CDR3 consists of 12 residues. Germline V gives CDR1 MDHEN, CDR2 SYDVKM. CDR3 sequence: CASSHDRTEAFF. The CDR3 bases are TGTGCCAGCAGCCACGACAGGACTGAAGCTTTCTTT.

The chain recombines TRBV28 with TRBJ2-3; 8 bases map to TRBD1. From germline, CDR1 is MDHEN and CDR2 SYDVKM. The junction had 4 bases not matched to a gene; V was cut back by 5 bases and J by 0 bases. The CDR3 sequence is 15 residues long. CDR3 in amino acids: CASSPGQGSTDTQYF. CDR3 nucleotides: TGTGCCAGCAGTCCCGGACAGGGTAGCACAGATACGCAGTATTTT.

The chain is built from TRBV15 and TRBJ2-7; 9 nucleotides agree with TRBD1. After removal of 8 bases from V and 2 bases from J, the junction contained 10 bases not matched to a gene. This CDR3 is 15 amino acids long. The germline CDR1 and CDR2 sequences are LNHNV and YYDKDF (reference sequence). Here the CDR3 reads CATRDRAQFPYEQYF. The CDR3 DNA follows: TGTGCCACCCGGGACAGGGCGCAATTTCCCTACGAGCAGTACTTC.

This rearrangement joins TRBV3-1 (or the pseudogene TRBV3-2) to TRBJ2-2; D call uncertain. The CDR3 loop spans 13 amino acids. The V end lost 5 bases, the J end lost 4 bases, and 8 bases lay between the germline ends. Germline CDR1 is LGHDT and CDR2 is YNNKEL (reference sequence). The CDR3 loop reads CASSSQATGELFF. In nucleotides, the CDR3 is TGTGCCAGCAGCTCTCAGGCCACCGGGGAGCTGTTTTTT.

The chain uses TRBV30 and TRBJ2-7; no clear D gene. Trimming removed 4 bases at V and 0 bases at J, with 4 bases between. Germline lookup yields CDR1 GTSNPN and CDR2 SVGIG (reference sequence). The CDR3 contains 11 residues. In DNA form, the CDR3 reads TGTGCCTGGACCCACTCCTACGAGCAGTACTTC. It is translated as CAWTHSYEQYF.

The CDR3: CASSLDGGGETQYF. DNA for the CDR3: TGTGCCAGCAGTTTAGATGGGGGAGGGGAGACCCAGTACTTC. The chain joins TRBV28 to TRBJ2-5, with 7 bases that match TRBD2. The CDR3 is 14 amino acids. With V trimmed by 2 bases and J by 5 bases, 5 bases remained unmatched. Germline values: CDR1 MDHEN, CDR2 SYDVKM.